This TCR beta chain was recorded in a study of blood T cells in healthy people across ages. Study-level points and caveats: Diversity was higher, and naive CD4+ cells more numerous, in long-lived donors than in aged donors.

About this clonotype itself: The antigen is unknown.

Donor samples were obtained from healthy Caucasian individuals from Russia, aged about 6 to 95. Each donor gave roughly 9.2 milliliters of peripheral blood. Next came a second PCR, run for about 6 to 11 cycles, which used a sample-barcoded 5' primer along with a J-beta primer mix. Each of the cDNA molecules was tagged by a template-switch adaptor with 12 random nucleotides. TCRdb ran MiXCR on the 5' RACE reads and lists one entry per CDR3 protein. In the table there are some 690,000 distinct CDR3 sequences, approximately 21% of which are singletons. The germline V gene has CDR1 DFQATT and CDR2 SNEGSKA (reference sequence). V was clipped by 5 bases and J by 2 bases, with 18 bases between them. The CDR3 totals 15 residues.

Sequencing was carried out using blood. The J gene is TRBJ1-2, the V gene TRBV20-1; D remains unclear. The receptor was derived from a man in his 70s in good health. CDR3 coding DNA: TGCAGTGCTCATGACCGGAACGGAGAAAACTATGGCTACACCTTC. It codes for CSAHDRNGENYGYTF.